The text below deals with one T cell receptor beta chain. This clonotype has only one observation. The target of this receptor is not known. It has no much larger one-base neighbor in the sample; base qualities were not kept. A single read offers scant evidence. The CDR3 goes from the cysteine to the phenylalanine over 14 residues. CDR3 DNA only is kept here, 42 bases in frame from base 1. CDR1 is given as SQVTM and CDR2 as ANQGSEA, both from the germline V gene. These data come from a study of CD8 T cells in Susac syndrome (dated by TCRdb to 2018 to 2020). About the investigation overall: Whether CD8+ T cell activation and differentiation in Susac syndrome was antigen driven was tested using repertoire sequencing. What the authors observed across the whole study: The study acknowledged that relatively few individuals were included in the TCR sequencing and HLA analysis.

RNA was extracted with the RNeasy kit and roughly 0.45 to 1 ug was reverse transcribed using random hexamers. TCR beta CDR3 regions were amplified with the immunoSEQ multiplex PCR assay covering 54 Vbeta and 13 Jbeta segments. To correct PCR amplification bias, a synthetic template baseline was used for both primer optimization and computational correction. Per the original workflow: Reads were assigned to V, D and J genes according to IMGT and analyzed in immunoSEQ Analyzer, with only productive sequences retained. Clonality was calculated as one minus the Shannon entropy normalized by log2 of the number of productive unique sequences. Public and private clones were assessed among the 100 most prevalent clones of each patient and control. Susac-specific clones were defined as absent from healthy and MS cohorts, about 1,000 published viral clones and other ImmuneACCESS disease sequences. The public reads were reprocessed in TCRdb via fastp at Q25 and MiXCR, keeping in-frame beta chains. Records with the same CDR3 protein are collapsed into one entry carrying the most frequent genes and DNA. The V and J calls and clone size are TCRdb's, not the authors'. This sample lists about 200,000 distinct CDR3 sequences; about 96% were detected once. The ten largest clones represent under 0.095% of the sample.

Peripheral blood CD8+ and CD4+ T cells from healthy donors, Susac syndrome patients and multiple sclerosis patients were profiled by high-throughput TCR beta sequencing. The multiple sclerosis controls were treatment-naive patients who had stable or active relapsing-remitting disease and met the revised McDonald criteria. Bulk CD8+ and CD4+ T cells were purified by magnetic negative isolation, while CD8+ TEMRA cells were enriched using FACS. Blood was drawn into EDTA tubes, processed within 24 hours, and PBMCs were isolated by density gradient centrifugation. PBMCs intended for TCR sequencing were cryopreserved in liquid nitrogen and thawed later in a water bath at 37 degrees C. The sorted or isolated CD4+, CD8+ and CD8+ TEMRA cells had a purity of 90% or higher.

The receptor comes from a human donor with multiple sclerosis. This chain joins TRBV29-1 to TRBJ1-1; TRBD1 might be the D gene, on 6 matching bases. The sequencing input was CD4+ T cells from PBMCs. Here is the DNA: TGCAGTGGAAAACAGGGTCGGGCGAACACTGAAGCTTTCTTT. This yields the protein CSGKQGRANTEAFF.